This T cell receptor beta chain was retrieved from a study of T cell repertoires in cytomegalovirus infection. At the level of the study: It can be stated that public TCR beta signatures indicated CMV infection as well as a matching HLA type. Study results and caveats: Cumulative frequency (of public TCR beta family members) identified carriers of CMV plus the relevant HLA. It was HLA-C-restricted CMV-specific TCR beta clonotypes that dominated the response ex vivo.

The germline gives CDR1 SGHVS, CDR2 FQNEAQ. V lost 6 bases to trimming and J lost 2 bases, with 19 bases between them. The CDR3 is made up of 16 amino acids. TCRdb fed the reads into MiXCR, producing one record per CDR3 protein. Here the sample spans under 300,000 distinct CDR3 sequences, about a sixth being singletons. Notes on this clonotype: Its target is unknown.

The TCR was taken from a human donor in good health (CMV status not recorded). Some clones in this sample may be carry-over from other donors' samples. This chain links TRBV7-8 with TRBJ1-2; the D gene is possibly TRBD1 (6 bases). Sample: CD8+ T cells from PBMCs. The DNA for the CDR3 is TGTGCCAGCAGTTTGGCCCGGACAGCACTCAACTATGGCTACACCTTC. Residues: CASSLARTALNYGYTF.